This T cell receptor beta chain was identified in a study of PD-1 blockade in mismatch repair-deficient tumors. Study summary: Patients had around twelve mismatch repair-deficient cancer types, all previously treated and progressing. Regarding the study as a whole: Tumor-resident clones, often absent from pretreatment blood, expanded after pembrolizumab and then contracted.

Concerning this clone: No antigen is known for it.

Germline V CDR1 and CDR2: ENHRY, SYGVKD. The CDR3 has 16 amino acids. V lost 4 bases, J lost 8 bases, and 8 bases stayed unmatched. PCR or immunohistochemistry showed mismatch repair deficiency in every enrolled patient. The table came from immunoSEQ multiplex PCR; TCRdb's copy has only in-frame clones and leaves some out. Seen here are tens of thousands of clones, about 84% observed once, and the top ten hold roughly 8.8%. This clonotype originated in an adult with mismatch repair-deficient cancer. The sample here was peripheral blood, taken less than 21 weeks after starting pembrolizumab. The chain has TRBV10-3 and TRBJ2-1; 13 nucleotides match TRBD2. The DNA for the CDR3 is TGTGCCATCAGTGCCCGGACTAGCGGGAGTCCTCATGAGCAGTTCTTC. Its translation is CAISARTSGSPHEQFF.